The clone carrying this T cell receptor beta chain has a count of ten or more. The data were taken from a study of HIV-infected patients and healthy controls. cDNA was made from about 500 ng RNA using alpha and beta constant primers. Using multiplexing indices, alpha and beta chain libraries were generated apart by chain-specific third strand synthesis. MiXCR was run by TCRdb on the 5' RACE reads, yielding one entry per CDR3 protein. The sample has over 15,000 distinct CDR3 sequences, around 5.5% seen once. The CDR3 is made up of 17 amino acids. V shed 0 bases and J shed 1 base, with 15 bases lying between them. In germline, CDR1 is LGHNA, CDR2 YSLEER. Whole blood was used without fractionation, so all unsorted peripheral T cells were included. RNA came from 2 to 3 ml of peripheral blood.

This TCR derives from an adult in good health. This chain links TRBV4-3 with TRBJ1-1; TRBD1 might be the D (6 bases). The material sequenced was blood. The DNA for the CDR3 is TGCGCCAGCAGCCAAGATCCCGGGGGCGACAGGAACACTGAAGCTTTCTTT. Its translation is CASSQDPGGDRNTEAFF.